These 25 T cell receptor beta chains share one sample of origin, sequenced in a study of blood T cell repertoires in COVID-19. Method: immunoSEQ multiplex PCR; TCRdb's copy keeps in-frame clones and lacks some. The table lists about 230,000 clones, less than 90% of them singletons, with approximately 2.6% in the top ten. Sequencing was performed on peripheral blood. The source is a woman between 65 and 79 years old with active or convalescent COVID-19.

This chain links TRBV18 with TRBJ1-2; D is perhaps TRBD1 (5 bases). The V gene's germline CDR1 is KGHSH and CDR2 LQKENI. The CDR3 extends over 14 amino acids. Trimming cost V 0 bases and J 8 bases, with 13 bases left between them. The CDR3 here is CASSPPRGSGGYTF. DNA of the CDR3: TGTGCCAGCTCACCACCGCGGGGGTCGGGAGGCTACACCTTC.

The V and J genes are TRBV7-2 and TRBJ1-1, with a weak D call TRBD1 (5 bases). Germline lookup yields CDR1 SGHTA and CDR2 FQGNSA. Between the trimmed V and J ends, which lost 3 bases and 3 bases, there was a span of 11 bases. This CDR3 comprises 14 residues. CDR3 in amino acids: CASSLQGPHTEAFF. CDR3 DNA sequence: TGTGCCAGCAGCTTGCAGGGCCCCCACACTGAAGCTTTCTTT.

This clone was observed a few times. The CDR3 here is CASRQGAGTEAFF. In DNA, the CDR3 is TGTGCCAGCAGACAGGGGGCAGGGACTGAAGCTTTCTTT. The V call is TRBV7-9, the J call TRBJ1-1; 9 nucleotides align to TRBD1. V was clipped by 6 bases and J by 5 bases; unmatched bases: 4. The CDR3 spans 13 residues. Germline V gene data show CDR1 as SEHNR and CDR2 as FQNEAQ (reference sequence).

The chain employs TRBV5-1 and TRBJ1-1, with a tentative D call TRBD1 (6 bases). The CDR3 runs 13 residues. V shed 0 bases and J shed 10 bases, with 13 bases lying between them. The germline gives CDR1 SGHRS, CDR2 YFSETQ. The CDR3 nucleotides are TGCGCCAGCAGCTTGGATACAGGGAGAGGAGCTTTCTTT. Translated: CASSLDTGRGAFF. The variable domain in full, completed from reference TRBV5-1 and TRBJ1-1, reads KAGVTQTPRYLIKTRGQQVTLSCSPISGHRSVSWYQQTPGQGLQFLFEYFSETQRNKGNFPGRFSGRQFSNSRSEMNVSTLELGDSALYLCASSLDTGRGAFFGQGTRLTVV.

The V gene is TRBV11-2, the J gene TRBJ2-7, with 7 bases identical to TRBD1. This CDR3 is built from 14 residues. V trimming: 0 bases; J trimming: 6 bases; junction bases outside the gene matches: 5. Germline lookup yields CDR1 SGHAT and CDR2 FQNNGV. CDR3 coding DNA: TGTGCCAGCAGCTTAGATGGGACAGTATCCGAGCAGTACTTC. It is translated as CASSLDGTVSEQYF.

With respect to this clone: One end of the junction varies from germline; a read error may be responsible. This sequence joins TRBV3-1 (or the pseudogene TRBV3-2) and TRBJ1-1; possible D gene TRBD1, 5 bases. The CDR3 is made up of 14 amino acids. CDR1 is LGHDT and CDR2 is YNNKEL in the germline V gene (reference sequence). CDR3 residues: CASTQDSGYTEAFF. In DNA, the CDR3 is TGTGCCAGCACCCAAGACAGCGGCTACACTGAAGCTTTCTTT.

The chain employs TRBV5-1 and TRBJ1-1; 9 bases agree with TRBD1. The CDR3 sequence is 18 residues long. The ends lost 2 bases at V and 4 bases at J; junction bases unmatched: 15. CDR1 and CDR2 (germline): SGHRS, YFSETQ. CDR3 protein: CASSFLYRHGQGFTEAFF. The CDR3 region has the DNA TGCGCCAGCAGCTTCCTTTATCGCCATGGACAGGGGTTCACTGAAGCTTTCTTT.

The chain combines TRBV9 with TRBJ2-3, with D possibly matching TRBD2 (6 bases). This CDR3 comprises 16 residues. The germline V gene encodes CDR1 SGDLS and CDR2 YYNGEE. Trimming cost V 0 bases and J 0 bases, with 11 bases left between them. In nucleotides, the CDR3 is TGTGCCAGCAGCGTAGTGGTAGCGGAAAGCACAGATACGCAGTATTTT. Translated, it gives CASSVVVAESTDTQYF.

The chain carries TRBV29-1 and TRBJ1-6; 9 bases map to TRBD1. There are 13 residues in the CDR3. Germline V CDR1 and CDR2: SQVTM, ANQGSEA. V lost 6 bases, J lost 8 bases, and 5 bases stayed unmatched. Here the CDR3 DNA reads TGCAGCGTGACGTGGGACAGGGATTCACCCCTCCACTTT. Amino acid sequence: CSVTWDRDSPLHF.

V usage is TRBV23-1 and J usage is TRBJ1-1, with 7 nucleotides matching TRBD1. TRBV23-1 is given ORF status, its function remaining uncertain. This CDR3 is 17 amino acids long. After removal of 2 bases from V and 1 base from J, the junction contained 10 bases not matched to a gene. CDR3 nucleotide sequence: TGCGCCAGCAGTCAACCTCGGGACAGAAAGAGGAACACTGAAGCTTTCTTT. It is translated as CASSQPRDRKRNTEAFF.

J is TRBJ2-2 and V is TRBV7-9; maybe TRBD2 (6 bases). The CDR3 has 15 residues. The V and J ends lost 5 bases and 3 bases respectively, with 13 bases between them. The germline V gene has CDR1 SEHNR and CDR2 FQNEAQ (reference sequence). CDR3 in DNA: TGTGCCAGCAGCCAGGTGGAGGGTCACACCGGGGAGCTGTTTTTT. Protein: CASSQVEGHTGELFF.

In this sample, this clone turned up once. The chain combines TRBV19 with TRBJ1-3; a weak D match, TRBD1 (5 bases). The CDR3 has 16 amino acids. CDR1 is LNHDA, CDR2 SQIVND, per germline (reference sequence). Trimming removed 1 base at V and 0 bases at J, with 10 bases between. The CDR3 DNA sequence: TGTGCCAGTAGTATAGCGCGGACATTCTCTGGAAACACCATATATTTT. As protein: CASSIARTFSGNTIYF.

This chain connects TRBV2 to TRBJ2-3; D remains unclear. Germline CDR1 reads SNHLY; CDR2 reads FYNNEI. Between the trimmed V and J ends, which lost 7 bases and 6 bases, there was a span of 17 bases. The CDR3 covers 14 residues. As DNA, the CDR3 is TGTGCCAGCAACCTAGGTCGCCAGCCCGATACGCAGTATTTT. It specifies CASNLGRQPDTQYF. Together with reference TRBV2 and TRBJ2-3, the CDR3 gives the full variable domain: EPEVTQTPSHQVTQMGQEVILRCVPISNHLYFYWYRQILGQKVEFLVSFYNNEISEKSEIFDDQFSVERPDGSNFTLKIRSTKLEDSAMYFCASNLGRQPDTQYFGPGTRLTVL.

The V and J genes are TRBV18 and TRBJ2-7; 10 positions agree with TRBD2. The CDR3 covers 15 residues. Germline V lookup: CDR1 KGHSH, CDR2 LQKENI. The V and J ends lost 2 bases and 4 bases, in that order; junction bases with no gene match: 5. Here the CDR3 reads CASSPATSGPYEQYF. DNA of the CDR3: TGTGCCAGCTCACCAGCGACTAGCGGGCCTTACGAGCAGTACTTC.

The J gene is TRBJ2-5, the V gene TRBV5-1; 13 bases align to TRBD2. The CDR3 runs 16 residues. Trimming at V came to 7 bases and at J to 4 bases, leaving 10 bases not matched to a gene. Looked up from germline, CDR1 is SGHRS and CDR2 is YFSETQ. The DNA for the CDR3 is TGCGCCAGCCTCCCCGGACGACTAGCGGGGGGAGAGACCCAGTACTTC. Amino acids: CASLPGRLAGGETQYF.

J is TRBJ2-7 and V is TRBV10-1, with D perhaps given as TRBD1 or TRBD2 (6 bases each). V was pared by 6 bases and J by 5 bases, with 14 bases between. In germline, CDR1 is WNHNN, CDR2 SYGVQD (reference sequence). The CDR3 loop spans 13 amino acids. The CDR3 bases are TGCGCCAGCAGGGAGGGAACAGGGAACGAGCAGTACTTC. Translating gives CASREGTGNEQYF.

The CDR3 reads CASSQPGVSGNTIYF. The DNA of the CDR3 is TGCGCCAGCAGCCAACCAGGGGTCTCTGGAAACACCATATATTTT. The chain is built from TRBV5-1 and TRBJ1-3; tentative D call: TRBD1 (6 bases). Germline lookup yields CDR1 SGHRS and CDR2 YFSETQ. V lost 4 bases to trimming and J lost 0 bases, with 11 bases between them. The CDR3 is made up of 15 amino acids.

The gene calls are TRBV7-2 and TRBJ2-5, with 7 bases matching TRBD1. Unmatched junction bases numbered 13, after V lost 7 bases and J lost 5 bases. Germline V gene data show CDR1 as SGHTA and CDR2 as FQGNSA. The CDR3 sequence is 15 residues long. The CDR3 DNA reads TGTGCCAGCATCCTACGAGGGGGCGGGCAGGAGACCCAGTACTTC. As protein: CASILRGGGQETQYF. The full variable domain, in which reference TRBV7-2 and TRBJ2-5 provide the parts outside the CDR3, is GAGVSQSPSNKVTEKGKDVELRCDPISGHTALYWYRQSLGQGLEFLIYFQGNSAPDKSGLPSDRFSAERTGGSVSTLTIQRTQQEDSAVYLCASILRGGGQETQYFGPGTRLLVL.

Concerning this clone itself: At the DNA level, this CDR3 is encoded by other sequences in the same sample as well. This chain joins TRBV5-1 and TRBJ2-1, with D possibly TRBD2 on 6 matching bases. V lost 0 bases, J lost 4 bases, and 11 bases lay in between. The CDR3 consists of 15 residues. CDR1 and CDR2 (germline): SGHRS, YFSETQ. Here the CDR3 DNA reads TGCGCCAGCAGCTTGGTGGGGGGAACGTACAATGAGCAGTTCTTC. This sequence encodes CASSLVGGTYNEQFF. The complete variable domain, with remaining parts taken from reference TRBV5-1 and TRBJ2-1, reads KAGVTQTPRYLIKTRGQQVTLSCSPISGHRSVSWYQQTPGQGLQFLFEYFSETQRNKGNFPGRFSGRQFSNSRSEMNVSTLELGDSALYLCASSLVGGTYNEQFFGPGTRLTVL.

The rearrangement uses TRBV7-3 and TRBJ2-1; TRBD2 might be the D (5 bases). The CDR3 spans 13 residues. Trimming removed 4 bases from V and 11 bases from J, with 15 bases in between. Per the germline V gene, CDR1 is SGHTA and CDR2 is FQGTGA. CDR3 loop: CASSSDFGVQQFF. The DNA of the CDR3 is TGTGCCAGCAGCTCCGACTTCGGGGTACAGCAGTTCTTC.

The chain employs TRBV7-9 and TRBJ2-5; tentatively, D is TRBD2 (7 bases). This CDR3 has 17 residues. V was cut by 2 bases and J by 5 bases, with 21 bases left in between. The germline V gene encodes CDR1 SEHNR and CDR2 FQNEAQ (reference sequence). The CDR3 sequence is CASSLSGGRPEWETQYF. CDR3 coding DNA: TGTGCCAGCAGCTTATCCGGGGGGCGACCGGAGTGGGAGACCCAGTACTTC. Full variable domain (remainder filled in from reference TRBV7-9 and TRBJ2-5): DTGVSQNPRHKITKRGQNVTFRCDPISEHNRLYWYRQTLGQGPEFLTYFQNEAQLEKSRLLSDRFSAERPKGSFSTLEIQRTEQGDSAMYLCASSLSGGRPEWETQYFGPGTRLLVL.

About this clone itself: Other DNA sequences of this sample code for an identical CDR3. V usage is TRBV7-8 and J usage is TRBJ2-7; D gene unclear. Per germline, CDR1 SGHVS and CDR2 FQNEAQ. Trimming stripped 1 base from V and 1 base from J, with 5 bases between. The CDR3 consists of 13 residues. The CDR3 nucleotides are TGTGCCAGCAGCTTAGGCCGGTCCTACGAGCAGTACTTC. Protein sequence: CASSLGRSYEQYF.

This clone was recorded once. The chain couples TRBV28 to TRBJ1-2, with 7 bases lining up with TRBD1. Germline lookup yields CDR1 MDHEN and CDR2 SYDVKM. Trimming at V came to 5 bases and at J to 3 bases, leaving 6 bases not matched to a gene. The CDR3 covers 14 residues. CDR3 coding DNA: TGTGCCAGCAGTCTCCTCAGGGGGTACTATGGCTACACCTTC. Its protein is CASSLLRGYYGYTF.

This clone was picked up a small number of times. The chain employs TRBV6-5 and TRBJ1-2; D perhaps matches TRBD1 (6 bases). The V and J ends lost 6 bases and 4 bases respectively, with 18 bases between them. Germline V gene lookup returns CDR1 MNHEY and CDR2 SVGAGI. CDR3 length equals 15 residues. CDR3 amino acids: CASSNSGGGGYGYTF. DNA for the CDR3: TGTGCCAGCAGCAACTCGGGGGGGGGCGGCTATGGCTACACCTTC.

CDR3 amino acids: CASSIAVPGQVIMNTEAFF. The CDR3 DNA reads TGTGCCAGTAGTATAGCCGTACCGGGACAGGTGATAATGAACACTGAAGCTTTCTTT. V and J are TRBV19 and TRBJ1-1, with TRBD1 matching 8 bases. Losses at the gene ends were 1 base for V and 0 bases for J; bases not matched to a gene: 13. CDR1 is LNHDA and CDR2 is SQIVND in the germline V gene (reference sequence). The CDR3 loop spans 19 amino acids.